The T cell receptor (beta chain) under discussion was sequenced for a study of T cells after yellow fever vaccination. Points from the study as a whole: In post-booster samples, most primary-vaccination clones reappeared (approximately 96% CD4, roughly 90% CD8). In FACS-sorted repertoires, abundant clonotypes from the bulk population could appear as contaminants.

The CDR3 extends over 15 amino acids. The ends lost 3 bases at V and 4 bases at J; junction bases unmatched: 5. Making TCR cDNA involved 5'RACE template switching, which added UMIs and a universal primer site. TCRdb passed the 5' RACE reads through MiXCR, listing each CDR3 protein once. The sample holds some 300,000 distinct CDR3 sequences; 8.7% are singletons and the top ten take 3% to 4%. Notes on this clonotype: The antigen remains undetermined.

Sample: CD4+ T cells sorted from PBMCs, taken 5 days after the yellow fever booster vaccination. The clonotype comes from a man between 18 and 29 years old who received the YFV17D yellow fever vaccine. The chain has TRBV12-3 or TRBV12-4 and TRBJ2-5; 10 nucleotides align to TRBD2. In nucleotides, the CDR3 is TGTGCCAGCAGTTTGGGAGCGGGGGGGCTAGAGACCCAGTACTTC. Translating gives CASSLGAGGLETQYF.